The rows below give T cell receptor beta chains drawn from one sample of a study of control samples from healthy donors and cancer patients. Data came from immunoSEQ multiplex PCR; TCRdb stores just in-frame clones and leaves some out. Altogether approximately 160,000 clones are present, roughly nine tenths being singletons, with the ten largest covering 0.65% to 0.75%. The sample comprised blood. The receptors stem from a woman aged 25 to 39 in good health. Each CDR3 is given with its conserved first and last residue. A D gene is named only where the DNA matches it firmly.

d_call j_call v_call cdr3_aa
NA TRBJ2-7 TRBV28 CASGGTHEQYF
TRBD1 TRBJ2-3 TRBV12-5 CASGFAGGDSTDTQYF
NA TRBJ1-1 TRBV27 CASRSGHHEAFF
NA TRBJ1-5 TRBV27 CASGVGRGFQPQHF
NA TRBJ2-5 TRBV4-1 CASSQDIAQETQYF
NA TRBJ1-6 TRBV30 CAWRYGSSYNSPLHF
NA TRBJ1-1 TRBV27 CASSRLNTEAFF
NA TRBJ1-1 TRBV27 CASHSLLGGNTEAFF
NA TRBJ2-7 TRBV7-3 CASSLLPPGVDEQYF
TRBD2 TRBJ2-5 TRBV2 CASSEALLTSVGETQYF
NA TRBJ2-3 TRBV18 CASSPGGARAGAQYF
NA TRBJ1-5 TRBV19 CASSIQELLREDQPQHF
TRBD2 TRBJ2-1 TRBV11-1 CASSHLAGAYNEQFF